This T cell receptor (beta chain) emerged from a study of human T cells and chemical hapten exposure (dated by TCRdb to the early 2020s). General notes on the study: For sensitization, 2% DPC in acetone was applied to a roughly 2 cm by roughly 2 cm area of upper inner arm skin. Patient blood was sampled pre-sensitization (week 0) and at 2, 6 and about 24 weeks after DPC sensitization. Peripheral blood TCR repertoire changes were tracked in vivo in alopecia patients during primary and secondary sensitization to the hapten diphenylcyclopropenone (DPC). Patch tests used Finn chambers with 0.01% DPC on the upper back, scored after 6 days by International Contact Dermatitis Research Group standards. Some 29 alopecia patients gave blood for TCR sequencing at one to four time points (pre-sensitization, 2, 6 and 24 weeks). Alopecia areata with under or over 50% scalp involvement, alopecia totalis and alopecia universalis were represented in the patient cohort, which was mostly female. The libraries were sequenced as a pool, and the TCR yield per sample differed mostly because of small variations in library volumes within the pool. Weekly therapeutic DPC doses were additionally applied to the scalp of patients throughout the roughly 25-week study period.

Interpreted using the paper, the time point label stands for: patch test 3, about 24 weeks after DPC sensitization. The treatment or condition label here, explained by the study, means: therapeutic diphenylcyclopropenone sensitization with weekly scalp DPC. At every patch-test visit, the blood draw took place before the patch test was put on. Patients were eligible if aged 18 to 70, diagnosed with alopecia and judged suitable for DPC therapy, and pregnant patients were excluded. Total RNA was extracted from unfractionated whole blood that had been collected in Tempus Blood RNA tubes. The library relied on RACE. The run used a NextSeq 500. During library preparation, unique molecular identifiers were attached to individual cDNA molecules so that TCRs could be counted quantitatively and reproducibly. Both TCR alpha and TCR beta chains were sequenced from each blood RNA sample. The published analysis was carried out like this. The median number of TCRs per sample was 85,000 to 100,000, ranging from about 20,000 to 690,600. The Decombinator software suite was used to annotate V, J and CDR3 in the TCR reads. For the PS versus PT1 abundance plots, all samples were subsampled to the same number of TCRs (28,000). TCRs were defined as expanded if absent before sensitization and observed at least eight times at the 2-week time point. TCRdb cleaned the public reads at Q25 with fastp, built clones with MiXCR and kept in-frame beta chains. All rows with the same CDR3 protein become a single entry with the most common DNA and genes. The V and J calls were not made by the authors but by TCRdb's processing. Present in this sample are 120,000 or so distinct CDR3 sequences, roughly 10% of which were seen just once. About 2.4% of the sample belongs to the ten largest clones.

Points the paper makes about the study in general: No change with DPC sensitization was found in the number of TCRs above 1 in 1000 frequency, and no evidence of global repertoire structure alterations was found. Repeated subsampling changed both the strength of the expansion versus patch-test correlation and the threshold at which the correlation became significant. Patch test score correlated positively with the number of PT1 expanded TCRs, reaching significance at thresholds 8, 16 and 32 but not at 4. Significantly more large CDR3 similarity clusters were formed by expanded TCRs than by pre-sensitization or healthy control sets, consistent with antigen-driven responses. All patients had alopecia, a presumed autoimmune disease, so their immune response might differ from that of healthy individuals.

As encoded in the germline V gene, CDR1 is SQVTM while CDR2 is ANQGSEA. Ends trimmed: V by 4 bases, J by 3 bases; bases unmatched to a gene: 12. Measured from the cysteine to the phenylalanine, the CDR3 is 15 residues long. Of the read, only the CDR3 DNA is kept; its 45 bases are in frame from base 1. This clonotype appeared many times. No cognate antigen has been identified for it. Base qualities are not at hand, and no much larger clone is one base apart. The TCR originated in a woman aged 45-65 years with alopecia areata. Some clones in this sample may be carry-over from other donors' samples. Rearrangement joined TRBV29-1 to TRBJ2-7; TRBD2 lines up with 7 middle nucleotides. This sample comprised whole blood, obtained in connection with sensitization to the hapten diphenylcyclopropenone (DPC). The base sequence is TGCAGCGTTGGGGGGAGGCGCGGGAGTCTCTACGAGCAGTACTTC. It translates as CSVGGRRGSLYEQYF.